This entry is about one TCR beta chain. This sample stems from a study of shared clonotypes between healthy human individuals. Study summary: Each donor contributed plates that comprised three CD4 naive, three CD4 memory, two CD8 naive and one CD8 memory.

CDR1 is MNHEY and CDR2 is SVGAGI in the germline V gene. Deletions cut 10 bases from V and 4 bases from J, with 10 bases between. The CDR3 has 12 residues. Profiling relied on immunoSEQ multiplex PCR, and the TCRdb table lists in-frame clones only, not all of them. The top ten hold around 0.38% of the sample, which has roughly 2.2 million clones, around 93% seen once. Material: naive CD4+ T cells from PBMCs. Subset reported: CD45RA+ positively selected. This clonotype originated in a man aged 18 to 29 in good health. Some clones in this sample may be carry-over from other donors' samples. V is TRBV6-5 and J is TRBJ2-2, with D possibly being TRBD2 (6 bases). This CDR3 is CATRELTGELFF. Here the CDR3 DNA reads TGTGCCACCCGGGAGCTCACCGGGGAGCTGTTTTTT.